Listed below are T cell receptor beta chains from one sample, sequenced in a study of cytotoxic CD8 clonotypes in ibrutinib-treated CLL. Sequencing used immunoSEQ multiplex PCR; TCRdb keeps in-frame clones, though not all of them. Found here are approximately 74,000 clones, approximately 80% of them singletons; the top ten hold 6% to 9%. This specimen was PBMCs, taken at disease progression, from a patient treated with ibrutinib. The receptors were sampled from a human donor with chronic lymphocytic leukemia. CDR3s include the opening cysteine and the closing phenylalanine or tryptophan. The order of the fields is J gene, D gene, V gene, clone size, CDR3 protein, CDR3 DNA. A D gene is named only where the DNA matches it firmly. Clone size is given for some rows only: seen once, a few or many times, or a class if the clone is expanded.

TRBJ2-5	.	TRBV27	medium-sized	CASSPPHRPLETQYF	TGTGCCAGCAGTCCACCCCATAGGCCCCTAGAGACCCAGTACTTC
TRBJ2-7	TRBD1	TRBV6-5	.	CASSYLQGPYEQYF	TGTGCCAGCAGTTACCTACAGGGGCCTTACGAGCAGTACTTC
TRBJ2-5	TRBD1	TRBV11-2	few	CASSLNGDRDDQYF	TGTGCCAGCAGCTTAAACGGTGACAGGGATGACCAGTACTTC
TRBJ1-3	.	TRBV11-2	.	CASSLDSLNTIYF	TGTGCCAGCAGCTTGGACAGCTTAAACACCATATATTTT
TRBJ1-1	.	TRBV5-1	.	CASSPSANRGNTEAFF	TGCGCCAGCAGCCCTTCAGCTAATCGCGGGAACACTGAAGCTTTCTTT
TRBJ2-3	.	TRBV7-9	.	CASSPKGSTDTQYF	TGTGCCAGCAGCCCAAAGGGGTCGACAGATACGCAGTATTTT
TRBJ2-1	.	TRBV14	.	CASSQGRGRTLYNEQFF	TGTGCCAGCAGCCAAGGTCGGGGGAGGACATTGTACAATGAGCAGTTCTTC
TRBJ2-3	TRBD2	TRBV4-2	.	CASSHRTSGGAPRDTQYF	TGTGCCAGCAGCCATCGAACTAGCGGGGGGGCCCCCAGGGATACGCAGTATTTT
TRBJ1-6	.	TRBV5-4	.	CASSLGQSYSPLHF	TGTGCCAGCAGCCTAGGACAGTCCTATTCACCCCTCCACTTT
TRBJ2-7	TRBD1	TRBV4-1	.	CASSQTGTGGRYEQYF	TGCGCCAGCAGCCAAACCGGGACAGGGGGAAGATACGAGCAGTACTTC
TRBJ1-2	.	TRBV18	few	CASSPRGADYGYTF	TGTGCCAGCTCACCGAGGGGCGCTGACTATGGCTACACCTTC
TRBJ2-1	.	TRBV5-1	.	CASSLVGNKYNEQFF	TGCGCCAGCAGCTTGGTCGGGAACAAGTACAATGAGCAGTTCTTC
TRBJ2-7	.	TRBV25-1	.	CASSEMTSRHEQYF	TGTGCCAGCAGTGAAATGACTAGTAGGCACGAGCAGTACTTC
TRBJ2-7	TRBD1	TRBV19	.	CASGTGGARTSGEQYF	TGTGCCTCCGGGACAGGGGGCGCTCGGACTAGCGGCGAGCAGTACTTC
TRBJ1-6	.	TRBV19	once	CASSIDSSGSPLHF	TGTGCCAGTAGTATAGATAGCTCTGGGTCACCCCTCCACTTT
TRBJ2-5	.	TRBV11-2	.	CASSRGTLGETQYF	TGTGCCAGCAGCCGCGGGACCCTGGGGGAGACCCAGTACTTC
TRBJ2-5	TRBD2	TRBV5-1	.	CASSYGLDVVETQYF	TGCGCCAGCAGCTATGGACTAGACGTTGTAGAGACCCAGTACTTC
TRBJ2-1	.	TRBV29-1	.	CSVDRQASSYNEQFF	TGCAGCGTTGATCGACAGGCCAGCTCCTACAATGAGCAGTTCTTC
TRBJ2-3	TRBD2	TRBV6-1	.	CASTGLAVTDTQYF	TGTGCCAGTACAGGACTAGCGGTCACAGATACGCAGTATTTT
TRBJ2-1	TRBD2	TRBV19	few	CASRRGGGEQFF	TGTGCCAGTAGACGGGGGGGTGGTGAGCAGTTCTTC
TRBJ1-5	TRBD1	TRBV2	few	CASSGGQGMYQPQHF	TGTGCCAGCAGTGGGGGACAGGGGATGTATCAGCCCCAGCATTTT
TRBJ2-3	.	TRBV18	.	CASSPPAGTDTQYF	TGTGCCAGCTCACCACCCGCTGGCACAGATACGCAGTATTTT
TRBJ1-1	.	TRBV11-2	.	CASSFQGGLMNTEAFF	TGTGCCAGCAGCTTCCAAGGGGGTCTCATGAACACTGAAGCTTTCTTT
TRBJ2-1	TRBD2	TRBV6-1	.	CASSEAEGGRNEQFF	TGTGCCAGCAGTGAAGCGGAGGGAGGGCGGAATGAGCAGTTCTTC